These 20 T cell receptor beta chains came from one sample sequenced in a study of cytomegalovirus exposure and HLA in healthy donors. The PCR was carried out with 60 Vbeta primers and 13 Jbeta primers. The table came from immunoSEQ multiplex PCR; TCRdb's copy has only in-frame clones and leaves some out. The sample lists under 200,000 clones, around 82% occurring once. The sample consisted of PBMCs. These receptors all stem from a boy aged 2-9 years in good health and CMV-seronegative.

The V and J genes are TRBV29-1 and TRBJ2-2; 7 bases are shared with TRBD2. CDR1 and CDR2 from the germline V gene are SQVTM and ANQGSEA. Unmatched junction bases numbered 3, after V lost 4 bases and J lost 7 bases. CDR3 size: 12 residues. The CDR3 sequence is CSVVREGGELFF. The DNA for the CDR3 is TGCAGCGTTGTAAGGGAGGGCGGGGAGCTGTTTTTT.

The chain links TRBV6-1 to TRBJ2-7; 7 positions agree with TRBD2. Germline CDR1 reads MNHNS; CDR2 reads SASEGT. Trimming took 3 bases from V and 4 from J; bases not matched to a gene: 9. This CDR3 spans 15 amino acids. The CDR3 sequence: CASSEEGREGYEQYF. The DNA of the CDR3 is TGTGCCAGCAGTGAGGAGGGTAGGGAGGGATACGAGCAGTACTTC.

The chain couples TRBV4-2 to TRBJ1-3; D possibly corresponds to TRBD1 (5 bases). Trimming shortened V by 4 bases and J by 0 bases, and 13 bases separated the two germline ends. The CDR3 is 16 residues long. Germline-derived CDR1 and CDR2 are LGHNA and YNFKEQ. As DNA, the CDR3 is TGTGCCAGCAGCCTCCTAACAGGTCCCTCTGGAAACACCATATATTTT. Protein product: CASSLLTGPSGNTIYF.

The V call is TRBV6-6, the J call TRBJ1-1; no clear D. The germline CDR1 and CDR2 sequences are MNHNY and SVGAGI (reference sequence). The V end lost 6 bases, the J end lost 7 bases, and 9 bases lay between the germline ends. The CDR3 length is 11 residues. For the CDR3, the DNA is TGTGCCAGCAGATCCCAGGATGAAGCTTTCTTT. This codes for CASRSQDEAFF.

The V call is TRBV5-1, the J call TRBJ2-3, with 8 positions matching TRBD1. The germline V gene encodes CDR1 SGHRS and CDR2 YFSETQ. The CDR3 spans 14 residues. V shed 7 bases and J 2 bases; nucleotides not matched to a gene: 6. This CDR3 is CASFSGQDTDTQYF. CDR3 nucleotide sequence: TGCGCCAGCTTCTCGGGACAGGACACAGATACGCAGTATTTT.

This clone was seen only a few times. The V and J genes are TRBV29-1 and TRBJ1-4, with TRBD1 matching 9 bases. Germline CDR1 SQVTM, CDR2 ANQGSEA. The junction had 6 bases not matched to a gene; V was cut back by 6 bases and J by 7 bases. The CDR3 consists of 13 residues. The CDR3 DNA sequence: TGCAGCGTGGGGGACAGGGCCTCTGAAAAACTGTTTTTT. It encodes CSVGDRASEKLFF.

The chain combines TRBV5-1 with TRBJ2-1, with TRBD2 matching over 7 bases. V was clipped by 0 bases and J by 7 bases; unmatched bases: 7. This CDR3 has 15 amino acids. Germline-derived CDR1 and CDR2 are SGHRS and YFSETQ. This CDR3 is CASSLALAVGNEQFF. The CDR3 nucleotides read TGCGCCAGCAGCTTGGCGCTAGCGGTGGGAAATGAGCAGTTCTTC.

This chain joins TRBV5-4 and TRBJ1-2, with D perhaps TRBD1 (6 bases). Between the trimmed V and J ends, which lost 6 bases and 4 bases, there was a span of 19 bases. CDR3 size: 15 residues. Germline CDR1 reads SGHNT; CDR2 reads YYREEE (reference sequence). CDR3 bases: TGTGCCAGCAACCCCGACATTACAGGGTTCTATGGCTACACCTTC. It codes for CASNPDITGFYGYTF.

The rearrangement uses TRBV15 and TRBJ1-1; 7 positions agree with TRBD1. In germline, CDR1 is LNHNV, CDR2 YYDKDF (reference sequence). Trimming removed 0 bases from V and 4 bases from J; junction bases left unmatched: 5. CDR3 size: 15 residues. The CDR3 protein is CATSRDRAGGTEAFF. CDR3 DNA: TGTGCCACCAGCAGAGACAGGGCAGGGGGCACTGAAGCTTTCTTT. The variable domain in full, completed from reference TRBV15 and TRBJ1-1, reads DAMVIQNPRYQVTQFGKPVTLSCSQTLNHNVMYWYQQKSSQAPKLLFHYYDKDFNNEADTPDNFQSRRPNTSFCFLDIRSPGLGDTAMYLCATSRDRAGGTEAFFGQGTRLTVV.

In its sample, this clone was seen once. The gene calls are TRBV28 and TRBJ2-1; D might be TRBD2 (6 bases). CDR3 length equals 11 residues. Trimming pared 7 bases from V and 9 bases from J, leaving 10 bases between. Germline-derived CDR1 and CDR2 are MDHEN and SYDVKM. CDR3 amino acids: CASTLGGEQFF. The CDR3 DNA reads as TGTGCCAGCACCCTCGGGGGTGAGCAGTTCTTC.

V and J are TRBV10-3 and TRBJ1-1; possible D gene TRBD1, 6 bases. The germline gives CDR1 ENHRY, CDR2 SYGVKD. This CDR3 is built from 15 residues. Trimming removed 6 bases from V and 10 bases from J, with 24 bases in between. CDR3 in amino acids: CAIRDGEGLRGRAFF. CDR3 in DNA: TGTGCCATCAGAGATGGTGAGGGATTGAGGGGGAGAGCTTTCTTT.

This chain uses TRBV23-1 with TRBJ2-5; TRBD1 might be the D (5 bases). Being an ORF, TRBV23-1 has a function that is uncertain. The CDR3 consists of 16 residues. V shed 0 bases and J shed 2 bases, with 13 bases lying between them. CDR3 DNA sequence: TGCGCCAGCAGTCAATCGGTCATCAGGGAACAAGAGACCCAGTACTTC. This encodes CASSQSVIREQETQYF.

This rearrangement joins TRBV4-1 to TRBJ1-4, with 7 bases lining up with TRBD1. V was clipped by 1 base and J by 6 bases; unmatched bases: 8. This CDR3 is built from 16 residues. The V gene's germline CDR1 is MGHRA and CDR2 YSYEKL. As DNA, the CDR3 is TGCGCCAGCAGCCAAGGGAGGGGGCGCGAGGATGAAAAACTGTTTTTT. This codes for CASSQGRGREDEKLFF.

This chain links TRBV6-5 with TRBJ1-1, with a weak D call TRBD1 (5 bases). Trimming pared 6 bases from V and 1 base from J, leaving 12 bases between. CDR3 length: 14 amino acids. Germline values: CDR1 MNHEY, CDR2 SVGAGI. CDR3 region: CASRGIQGNTEAFF. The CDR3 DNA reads TGTGCCAGCAGAGGGATTCAGGGGAACACTGAAGCTTTCTTT.

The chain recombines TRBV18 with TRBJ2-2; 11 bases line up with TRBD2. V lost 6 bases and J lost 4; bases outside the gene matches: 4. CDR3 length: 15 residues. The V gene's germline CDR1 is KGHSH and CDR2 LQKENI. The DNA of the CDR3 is TGTGCCAGCTCGGGACTAGCGGTCTTCACCGGGGAGCTGTTTTTT. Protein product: CASSGLAVFTGELFF. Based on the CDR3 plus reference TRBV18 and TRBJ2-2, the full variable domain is NAGVMQNPRHLVRRRGQEARLRCSPMKGHSHVYWYRQLPEEGLKFMVYLQKENIIDESGMPKERFSAEFPKEGPSILRIQQVVRGDSAAYFCASSGLAVFTGELFFGEGSRLTVL.

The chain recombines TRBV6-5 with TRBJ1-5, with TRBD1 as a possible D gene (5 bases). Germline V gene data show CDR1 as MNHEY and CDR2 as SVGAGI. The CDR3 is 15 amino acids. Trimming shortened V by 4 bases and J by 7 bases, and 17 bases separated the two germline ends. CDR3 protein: CASSFGGFERQPQHF. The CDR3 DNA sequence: TGTGCCAGCAGTTTCGGGGGGTTCGAGCGGCAGCCCCAGCATTTT.

CDR3 loop: CASSLDRWSQYF. For the CDR3, the DNA is TGTGCCAGCAGCTTAGACCGGTGGAGCCAGTACTTC. The rearrangement links TRBV7-2 to TRBJ2-5; D ambiguous. The length of the CDR3 is 12 residues. V dropped 1 base and J dropped 10 bases, with 10 bases sitting between them. Per germline, CDR1 SGHTA and CDR2 FQGNSA.

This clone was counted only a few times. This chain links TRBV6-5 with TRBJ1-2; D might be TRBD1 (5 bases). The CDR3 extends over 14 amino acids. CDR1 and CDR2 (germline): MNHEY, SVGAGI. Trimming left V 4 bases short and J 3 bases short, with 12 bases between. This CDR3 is CASSFDSLDYGYTF. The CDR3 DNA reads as TGTGCCAGCAGTTTCGACAGCCTCGACTATGGCTACACCTTC.

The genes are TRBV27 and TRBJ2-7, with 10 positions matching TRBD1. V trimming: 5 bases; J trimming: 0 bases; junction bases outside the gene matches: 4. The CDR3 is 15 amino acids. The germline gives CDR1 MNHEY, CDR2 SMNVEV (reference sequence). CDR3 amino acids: CASSTWTGGSYEQYF. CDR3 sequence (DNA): TGTGCCAGCAGTACTTGGACAGGGGGCTCCTACGAGCAGTACTTC.

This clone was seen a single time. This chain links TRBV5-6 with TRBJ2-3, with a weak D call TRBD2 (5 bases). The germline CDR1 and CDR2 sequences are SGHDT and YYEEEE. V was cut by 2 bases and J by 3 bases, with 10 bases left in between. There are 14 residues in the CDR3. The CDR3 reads CASSLSAATDTQYF. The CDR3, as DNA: TGTGCCAGCAGCTTATCAGCGGCGACAGATACGCAGTATTTT.